A selection of T cell receptor beta chains follows, all from one sample in a study of T cells in Graves' hyperthyroidism and ophthalmopathy. TCRdb independently ran MiXCR on the multiplex PCR reads; one entry per CDR3 protein. The table records about 210,000 distinct CDR3 sequences, roughly 17% of them present only once. Sequencing input: blood. These receptors originate from a middle-aged man with Graves' hyperthyroidism. Both conserved end residues are part of each CDR3. The order of the fields is J gene, V gene, CDR3 protein.

j_gene: TRBJ2-7
v_gene: TRBV20-1
CDR3aa: CSASGTGDKPLYEQYF

j_gene: TRBJ2-3
v_gene: TRBV7-2
CDR3aa: CASSMDRFTDTQYF

j_gene: TRBJ2-7
v_gene: TRBV4-2
CDR3aa: CASSLTGGGTTYEQYF

j_gene: TRBJ2-5
v_gene: TRBV11-2
CDR3aa: CASSLLSQRGETQYF

j_gene: TRBJ2-4
v_gene: TRBV20-1
CDR3aa: CSAKKGGLDIQYF

j_gene: TRBJ2-7
v_gene: TRBV5-1
CDR3aa: CASRDDRAPGLAGGLYEQYF

j_gene: TRBJ2-1
v_gene: TRBV6-2/TRBV6-3
CDR3aa: CASSYRPSGSRNEQFF

j_gene: TRBJ2-3
v_gene: TRBV11-2
CDR3aa: CASSLVDRGDTQYF

j_gene: TRBJ1-1
v_gene: TRBV11-3
CDR3aa: CASTPGTVNTEAFF

j_gene: TRBJ1-2
v_gene: TRBV7-9
CDR3aa: CASSLGAASNYGYTF

j_gene: TRBJ2-3
v_gene: TRBV24-1
CDR3aa: CATSDLINTDTQYF

j_gene: TRBJ2-7
v_gene: TRBV28
CDR3aa: CASSLWGLAGGREQYF

j_gene: TRBJ2-2
v_gene: TRBV6-1
CDR3aa: CASSALTTAGELFF

j_gene: TRBJ2-1
v_gene: TRBV25-1
CDR3aa: CASSCTGAFAETASNEQFF

j_gene: TRBJ2-1
v_gene: TRBV12-5
CDR3aa: CASGLVLPPGQGMNNEQFF